This T cell receptor beta chain was captured in a study of T cell clones after liver transplantation (dated by TCRdb to between 2017 and 2020). Regarding the study in general: The samples were obtained from ITN030ST, a randomized trial that attempted immunosuppression withdrawal within 2 years after liver transplantation. To count as tolerant, a recipient had to stay completely off immunosuppression for at least one year without liver enzymes climbing beyond twice the upper limit of normal. Blood samples were taken pre-transplant, pre-randomization before withdrawal, and post-randomization after full withdrawal or failed withdrawal. Donor-reactive T cell clones were identified using TCRbeta sequencing after a pre-transplant mixed lymphocyte reaction and were then followed in post-transplant blood. As an antigen-independent comparator for the donor-reactive sequences, third party-reactive TCRbeta sequences from pre-transplant MLRs were identified as well. Subjects received no induction therapy and standard immunosuppression until randomization at 12-24 months post-transplant. Three of the eight recipients were HCV-positive; the others were transplanted for non-autoimmune, non-viral indications. The studied cohort comprised 8 liver transplant recipients, 3 classified as tolerant and 5 as non-tolerant.

High-throughput TCRbeta CDR3 sequencing of frozen genomic DNA was performed by immunoSEQ, including PCR amplification, mapping, bias correction and internal controls. The authors' pipeline ran thus. Productive rearrangements were kept, and unique TCRbeta sequences were defined by CDR3 nucleotide sequence plus V and J gene. Donor-reactive sequences required at least 5-fold expansion in CFSE-low cells versus unstimulated pre-transplant cells and at least 0.01% frequency. Per-subject minimum frequency thresholds, based on the lowest-template unstimulated sample, ensured at least 90% detection power. Repertoire turnover was measured by Jensen-Shannon divergence between the top 1000 TCRbeta sequences post- and pre-transplant. Changes in detection of donor-reactive sequences were tested with two-sided Fisher's exact tests. This immuneACCESS table, as held by TCRdb, lists in-frame sequences with V and J called but not all clones. Of the missing ones, under half trace to an unresolved V gene in checked studies; the others have no known cause. D and trimming come from the DNA, and the V and J calls and clone size come from that table. The sample yields about 99,000 clones; approximately 78% were counted once. 0.8% to 1% of the sample comes from the top ten.

The sample's time point label, in plain terms: pre-transplant. Unstimulated PBMCs, after thawing, were stained for CD3, CD4 and CD8 and then FACS-sorted into CD3+CD4+ and CD3+CD8+ populations. All 8 studied subjects were randomized to immunosuppression withdrawal. The Qiagen DNeasy Blood and Tissue Kit was used for isolation of genomic DNA. Concerning this clone itself: Its antigen remains undetermined. Base qualities are missing; no much larger clone stands one base away.

The CDR3 sequence holds 16 residues, the cysteine and phenylalanine included. The entry retains the CDR3 DNA only, 48 bases that are in frame from base 1. Trimming removed 0 bases from V and 3 bases from J, leaving 18 bases between the germline ends. CDR1 and CDR2 are read off the germline V gene (reference sequence) as GTSNPN and SVGIG. General findings and caveats noted by the study authors: After accounting for repertoire turnover, donor-reactive detection was significantly reduced in 7 of 8 subjects for CD4 and 8 of 8 for CD8. Since no allograft tissue specimens were available, donor-reactive T cells may have migrated into the graft instead of being deleted. Low numbers of available donor cells limited the measurable donor-reactive repertoire in a couple of subjects. A greater decline was seen for donor-reactive sequences than for third party-reactive sequences, suggesting partial antigen-specific deletion unrelated to withdrawal success. A significant post-transplant decrease in circulating donor-reactive CD4 TCRbeta sequences was observed in 5 of 8 subjects, irrespective of tolerance or HCV status. Because of small, heterogeneous patient numbers and non-standardized post-transplant time points, the conclusions were only preliminary.

The rearrangement joined TRBV30 to TRBJ2-7; TRBD2 is a possible D gene, resting on 7 matching bases. This material consisted of CD4+ T cells from blood, taken before liver transplant. The clonotype comes from a human donor who received a liver transplant. CDR3 protein: CAWSVSGGIGFYEQYF. The DNA sequence is as follows: TGTGCCTGGAGTGTATCGGGGGGCATAGGGTTCTACGAGCAGTACTTC.